The 11 T cell receptor beta chains given below trace back to one sample, sequenced in a study of blood T cell repertoires in COVID-19. Data came from immunoSEQ multiplex PCR; TCRdb stores just in-frame clones and leaves some out. The repertoire holds fewer than 200,000 clones, with about four fifths as singletons. Material for sequencing was PBMCs or T cells enriched from blood (not recorded which). These receptors all come from a woman aged 25 to 39 who had been exposed to COVID-19.

This chain connects TRBV7-2 to TRBJ2-7; weak D call: TRBD2 (5 bases). Per germline, CDR1 SGHTA and CDR2 FQGNSA. V lost 3 bases to trimming and J lost 7 bases, with 13 bases between them. The CDR3 length is 13 residues. The CDR3: CASSLEDLREQYF. CDR3 bases: TGTGCCAGCAGCTTGGAGGACCTTAGGGAGCAGTACTTC.

J is TRBJ1-4 and V is TRBV5-1; D perhaps matches TRBD1 (5 bases). The CDR3 contains 14 residues. V was cut by 0 bases and J by 3 bases, with 6 bases left in between. Germline loops: CDR1 SGHRS, CDR2 YFSETQ. The DNA of the CDR3 is TGCGCCAGCAGCTTGGTAGGGGCTAATGAAAAACTGTTTTTT. It is translated as CASSLVGANEKLFF.

V gene TRBV5-1 combines with J gene TRBJ2-1; 9 positions match TRBD1. Trimming cost V 4 bases and J 4 bases; bases outside gene matches: 6. Germline loops: CDR1 SGHRS, CDR2 YFSETQ. The CDR3 is made up of 15 amino acids. The CDR3 spells CASSPGQGGYNEQFF. The CDR3 nucleotides are TGCGCCAGCAGCCCGGGACAGGGAGGTTACAATGAGCAGTTCTTC.

The V call is TRBV2, the J call TRBJ1-4; TRBD1 aligns across 9 bases. This CDR3 is 15 amino acids long. The germline V gene has CDR1 SNHLY and CDR2 FYNNEI. The V segment lost 6 bases and the J segment 4 bases; nucleotides outside the gene matches: 6. The CDR3: CASRPGQGLNEKLFF. CDR3 nucleotide sequence: TGTGCCAGCAGACCGGGACAGGGACTTAATGAAAAACTGTTTTTT.

As to this clone: At one end, the junction sequence differs from germline, possibly due to a read error. The rearrangement joins TRBV6-5 to TRBJ1-1, with D tentatively TRBD1 (5 bases). The CDR3 spans 12 residues. In germline, CDR1 is MNHEY, CDR2 SVGAGI. As DNA, the CDR3 is TGTGCCAGCAGTTACGAATCATATCGGGGGAATTTT. Translated, it gives CASSYESYRGNF.

This clone came up once. One end of the junction is discordant with germline, which a read error may explain. The chain uses TRBV30 and TRBJ2-5; no clear D. The germline V gene has CDR1 GTSNPN and CDR2 SVGIG (reference sequence). The CDR3 is 13 amino acids. The CDR3 DNA reads TGTGCCTGGAGTACCTTCGGAGCAAAACAAGTAAACTTC. It specifies CAWSTFGAKQVNF.

In regard to this clone: Distinct nucleotide sequences in the sample also encode this CDR3. This sequence joins TRBV5-1 and TRBJ2-7; 7 bases match TRBD1. The CDR3 runs 15 residues. J gave up 0 bases and V 0 bases, and 3 bases lay outside the gene matches. The germline V gene encodes CDR1 SGHRS and CDR2 YFSETQ. Here the CDR3 reads CASSLDRGSSYEQYF. DNA of the CDR3: TGCGCCAGCAGCTTGGACAGGGGTTCCTCCTACGAGCAGTACTTC.

This sequence joins TRBV6-2 or TRBV6-3 and TRBJ2-2; 15 nucleotides line up with TRBD2. The CDR3 contains 18 residues. The germline CDR1 and CDR2 sequences are MNHEY and SVGEGT. The junction had 7 bases not matched to a gene; V was cut back by 4 bases and J by 4 bases. The CDR3 bases are TGTGCCAGCAGTTCGCGAAGGACTAGCGGGGGGGGCACCGGGGAGCTGTTTTTT. Amino acids: CASSSRRTSGGGTGELFF.

This clone was counted a single time. The chain carries TRBV5-1 and TRBJ2-7; no firm D call. Looked up from germline, CDR1 is SGHRS and CDR2 is YFSETQ. The CDR3 runs to 13 residues. V was shortened by 4 bases and J by 0 bases, with 8 bases between the two germline ends. CDR3: CASSRDISYEQYF. Here the CDR3 DNA reads TGCGCCAGCAGCAGAGACATCTCCTACGAGCAGTACTTC.

The CDR3 region has the DNA TGTGCCAGCAGTTTCGTGGCAGTTAACACTGAAGCTTTCTTT. This codes for CASSFVAVNTEAFF. The genes are TRBV28 and TRBJ1-1; D not resolved. The CDR3 sequence is 14 residues long. V was pared by 3 bases and J by 2 bases, with 10 bases between. Germline V CDR1 and CDR2: MDHEN, SYDVKM.

As regards this clone: The sample carries other DNA sequences with the same CDR3. This rearrangement joins TRBV18 to TRBJ2-7; tentatively, D is TRBD2 (6 bases). V shed 4 bases and J shed 2 bases, with 15 bases lying between them. The germline gives CDR1 KGHSH, CDR2 LQKENI. This CDR3 comprises 15 residues. The CDR3 protein is CASSLGTGETYEQYF. As DNA, the CDR3 is TGTGCCAGCTCACTTGGGACGGGGGAGACCTACGAGCAGTACTTC.